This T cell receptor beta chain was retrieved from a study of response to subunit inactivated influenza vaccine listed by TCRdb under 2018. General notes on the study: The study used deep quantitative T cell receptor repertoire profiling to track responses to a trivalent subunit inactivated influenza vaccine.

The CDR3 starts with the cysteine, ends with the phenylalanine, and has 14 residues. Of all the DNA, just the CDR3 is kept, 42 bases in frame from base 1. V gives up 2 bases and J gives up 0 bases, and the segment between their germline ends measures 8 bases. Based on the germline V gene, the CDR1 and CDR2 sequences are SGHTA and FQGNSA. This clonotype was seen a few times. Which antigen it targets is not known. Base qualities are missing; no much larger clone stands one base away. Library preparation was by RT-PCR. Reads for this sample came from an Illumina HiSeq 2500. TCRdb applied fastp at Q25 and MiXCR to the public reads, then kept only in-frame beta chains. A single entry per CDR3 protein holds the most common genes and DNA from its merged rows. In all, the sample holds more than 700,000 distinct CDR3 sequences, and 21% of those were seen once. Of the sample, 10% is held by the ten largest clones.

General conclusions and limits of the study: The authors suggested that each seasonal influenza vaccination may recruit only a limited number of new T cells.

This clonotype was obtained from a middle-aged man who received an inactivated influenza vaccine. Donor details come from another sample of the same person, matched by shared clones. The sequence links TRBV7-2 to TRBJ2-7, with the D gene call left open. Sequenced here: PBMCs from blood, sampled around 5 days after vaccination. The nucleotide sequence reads TGTGCCAGCAGCTTAACCAGGAGCTCCTACGAGCAGTACTTC. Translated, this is CASSLTRSSYEQYF.